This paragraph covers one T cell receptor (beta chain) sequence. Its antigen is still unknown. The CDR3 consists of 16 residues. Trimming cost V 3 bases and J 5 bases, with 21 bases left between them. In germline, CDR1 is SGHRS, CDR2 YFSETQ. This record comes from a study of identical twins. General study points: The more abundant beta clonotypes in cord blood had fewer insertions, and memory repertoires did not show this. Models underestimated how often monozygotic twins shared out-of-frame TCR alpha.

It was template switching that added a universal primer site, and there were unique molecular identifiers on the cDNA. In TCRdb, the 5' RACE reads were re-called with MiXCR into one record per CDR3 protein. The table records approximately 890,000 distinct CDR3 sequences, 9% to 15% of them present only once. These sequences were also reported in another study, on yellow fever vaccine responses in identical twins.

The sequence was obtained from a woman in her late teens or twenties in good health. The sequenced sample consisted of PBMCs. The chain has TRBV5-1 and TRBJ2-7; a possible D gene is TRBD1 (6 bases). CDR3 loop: CASSSGGTGTYHEQYF. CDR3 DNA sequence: TGCGCCAGCAGCTCGGGCGGTACCGGGACATACCACGAGCAGTACTTC.